Presented here are 18 T cell receptor beta chains from one specimen sequenced in a study of CD8+ T cells in alopecia areata. The treatment: oral pan-JAK inhibitor, 5-10 mg twice daily. Extraction and reverse transcription of RNA yielded cDNA as the sequencing template. Data came from immunoSEQ multiplex PCR; TCRdb stores just in-frame clones and leaves some out. The table lists around 270,000 clones, roughly 50% of them singletons. Specimen: CD4+ T cells sorted from blood, collected at week 24, from a patient treated with tofacitinib. The receptors were sampled from a human donor with alopecia areata.

The V call is TRBV4-1, the J call TRBJ1-4; 9 bases line up with TRBD1. With 4 bases clipped from V and 8 bases from J, the junction kept 8 bases outside the gene matches. The CDR3 loop spans 15 amino acids. The V gene's germline CDR1 is MGHRA and CDR2 YSYEKL. Here the CDR3 DNA reads TGCGCCAGCAGCCCGGGACAGGGACGGGGAGAAAAACTGTTTTTT. Translating it yields CASSPGQGRGEKLFF.

The rearrangement uses TRBV29-1 and TRBJ2-4; D assignment may be TRBD1 or TRBD2 (5 bases each). Germline CDR1 SQVTM, CDR2 ANQGSEA. The CDR3 extends over 11 amino acids. V lost 7 bases, J lost 6 bases, and 10 bases lay in between. The CDR3 DNA sequence: TGCAGCGCCGGGACGGGAAACATTCAGTACTTC. It yields the protein CSAGTGNIQYF.

This chain links TRBV5-1 with TRBJ1-3; perhaps TRBD1 as D (5 bases). V was cut by 2 bases and J by 0 bases, with 12 bases left in between. In germline, CDR1 is SGHRS, CDR2 YFSETQ. CDR3 size: 16 residues. The CDR3 sequence is CASSFDSTYSGNTIYF. In nucleotides, the CDR3 is TGCGCCAGCAGCTTCGACAGCACTTACTCTGGAAACACCATATATTTT.

This chain connects TRBV29-1 to TRBJ2-7; D remains unclear. The V end lost 6 bases, the J end lost 2 bases, and 20 bases lay between the germline ends. In germline, CDR1 is SQVTM, CDR2 ANQGSEA. The CDR3 consists of 15 residues. The CDR3 region has the DNA TGCAGCGTCGGAGAAAGGGTGTCGCAGCCCTACGAGCAGTACTTC. Its translation: CSVGERVSQPYEQYF.

CDR3 sequence (DNA): TGCAGTGCTAGTGTTGGGGACATTCAGTACTTC. It yields the protein CSASVGDIQYF. V usage is TRBV20-1 and J usage is TRBJ2-4; D remains unclear. The CDR3 is 11 amino acids. Looked up from germline, CDR1 is DFQATT and CDR2 is SNEGSKA (reference sequence). V was trimmed by 3 bases and J by 8 bases, leaving 8 bases between them.

The rearrangement uses TRBV6-5 and TRBJ1-2; perhaps TRBD1 as D (5 bases). The CDR3 runs 15 residues. Per the germline V gene, CDR1 is MNHEY and CDR2 is SVGAGI. V was clipped by 6 bases and J by 4 bases, with 18 bases between them. CDR3 sequence (DNA): TGTGCCAGCAGCTCTTCACTCTGGGGGGGCTATGGCTACACCTTC. It yields the protein CASSSSLWGGYGYTF.

V and J are TRBV4-2 and TRBJ1-6; the match to TRBD1 covers 7 bases. The CDR3 spans 17 residues. V lost 2 bases and J lost 8; bases outside the gene matches: 12. CDR1 and CDR2 from the germline V gene are LGHNA and YNFKEQ. The CDR3 sequence is CASSQIQRQGGDSPLHF. The CDR3 nucleotides read TGTGCCAGCAGCCAAATCCAAAGACAGGGAGGGGATTCACCCCTCCACTTT.

V is TRBV5-4 and J is TRBJ2-1; D unresolved. With 4 bases removed from V and 7 bases from J, the gap between germline ends came to 12 bases. This CDR3 region has 13 residues. In germline, CDR1 is SGHNT, CDR2 YYREEE (reference sequence). This CDR3 is CASSSGDKNEQFF. CDR3 bases: TGTGCCAGCAGCAGTGGAGATAAGAATGAGCAGTTCTTC.

In this sample, this clone turned up a few times. This chain joins TRBV29-1 and TRBJ2-4, with D hard to call. Germline V gene sequence: CDR1 SQVTM, CDR2 ANQGSEA. V was trimmed by 0 bases and J by 1 base, leaving 4 bases between them. The CDR3 has 13 residues. CDR3: CSVEEGAKNIQYF. The DNA for the CDR3 is TGCAGCGTTGAAGAGGGGGCCAAAAACATTCAGTACTTC.

This clone was detected a few times. The chain joins TRBV20-1 to TRBJ2-5; D is ambiguous. CDR1 DFQATT and CDR2 SNEGSKA come from the germline V gene (reference sequence). The CDR3 totals 11 residues. This CDR3 reads CSPSWRETQYF. The CDR3 DNA is TGCAGCCCCAGCTGGCGGGAGACCCAGTACTTC.

This clone was picked up a small number of times. The V gene is TRBV7-2, the J gene TRBJ2-7, with D possibly matching TRBD2 (7 bases). CDR3 length: 17 amino acids. Per the germline V gene, CDR1 is SGHTA and CDR2 is FQGNSA. Trimming took 6 bases from V and 2 from J, leaving 23 bases between them. Here the CDR3 DNA reads TGTGCCAGCAGTTACCGTTCCTCAGGGGAGGGGACCTACGAGCAGTACTTC. This encodes CASSYRSSGEGTYEQYF.

This clone was detected a few times. The chain recombines TRBV2 with TRBJ1-5, with a possible D match to TRBD1 (6 bases). Germline V gene lookup returns CDR1 SNHLY and CDR2 FYNNEI. The CDR3 loop spans 15 amino acids. The ends were cut back, 3 bases at V and 0 bases at J, with 9 bases in the middle. As DNA, the CDR3 is TGTGCCAGCAGTGATAACAGGGTTAGCAATCAGCCCCAGCATTTT. This encodes CASSDNRVSNQPQHF.

This chain uses TRBV5-6 with TRBJ1-2, with TRBD1 matching 8 bases. The ends lost 3 bases at V and 7 bases at J; junction bases unmatched: 8. The germline CDR1 and CDR2 sequences are SGHDT and YYEEEE. CDR3 length equals 14 residues. CDR3 loop: CASSYRGGESGYTF. The CDR3 bases are TGTGCCAGCAGCTACAGGGGGGGCGAGAGTGGCTACACCTTC. Looking up the rest from reference TRBV5-6 and TRBJ1-2 gives the full variable domain: DAGVTQSPTHLIKTRGQQVTLRCSPKSGHDTVSWYQQALGQGPQFIFQYYEEEERQRGNFPDRFSGHQFPNYSSELNVNALLLGDSALYLCASSYRGGESGYTFGSGTRLTVV.

This clone was picked up a small number of times. This chain links TRBV5-4 with TRBJ2-7; no clear D gene. This CDR3 spans 13 amino acids. V lost 0 bases, J lost 5 bases, and 9 bases lay in between. Germline V gene data show CDR1 as SGHNT and CDR2 as YYREEE (reference sequence). CDR3: CASSLAGENEQYF. The CDR3 nucleotides are TGTGCCAGCAGCTTGGCGGGCGAGAACGAGCAGTACTTC.

V gene TRBV4-1 combines with J gene TRBJ2-3; TRBD2 is a possible D gene (6 bases). The CDR3 sequence is 17 residues long. The germline V gene has CDR1 MGHRA and CDR2 YSYEKL. V lost 4 bases and J lost 6, with 23 bases in between. The CDR3, as DNA: TGCGCCAGCAGCCTAAGCCCGGGACTGGAGACGAGTGATACGCAGTATTTT. Residues: CASSLSPGLETSDTQYF.

The chain uses TRBV30 and TRBJ2-1; D is ambiguous. The V gene's germline CDR1 is GTSNPN and CDR2 SVGIG (reference sequence). V lost 0 bases, J lost 8 bases, and 14 bases lay in between. The CDR3 covers 14 residues. The CDR3 bases are TGTGCCTGGAGTGTACCACTACCCCCCCATGAGCAGTTCTTC. It yields the protein CAWSVPLPPHEQFF.

The chain employs TRBV30 and TRBJ1-1; the D is unclear. Trimming pared 7 bases from V and 2 bases from J, leaving 14 bases between. Germline CDR1 GTSNPN, CDR2 SVGIG (reference sequence). CDR3 length equals 13 residues. The CDR3 DNA sequence: TGTGCCTACAAGCGGGGATTTAACACTGAAGCTTTCTTT. Translated: CAYKRGFNTEAFF.

The chain has TRBV5-4 and TRBJ1-1; no clear D. The CDR3 loop spans 15 amino acids. CDR1 and CDR2 (germline): SGHNT, YYREEE (reference sequence). Trimming left V 4 bases short and J 1 base short, with 14 bases between. CDR3 protein: CASSAKIGENTEAFF. CDR3 sequence (DNA): TGTGCCAGCAGCGCGAAGATCGGTGAGAACACTGAAGCTTTCTTT.